This entry describes one TCR beta chain. Only in-frame clones appear in the TCRdb table, and some are missing; sequencing was by immunoSEQ multiplex PCR. The data hold 300,000 to 350,000 clones, with roughly nine tenths observed a single time. V lost 7 bases to trimming and J lost 4 bases, with 13 bases between them. The CDR3 extends over 12 amino acids. Per the germline V gene, CDR1 is SQVTM and CDR2 is ANQGSEA. These data are taken from a study of blood T cell repertoires in COVID-19. The material sequenced was PBMCs or T cells enriched from blood (not recorded which). The chain has TRBV29-1 and TRBJ1-1, with D perhaps TRBD1 (5 bases). The sequence was collected from a woman younger than 45 who had been exposed to COVID-19. The DNA for the CDR3 is TGCAGCGGAAACGGCAGGGCCACTGAAGCTTTCTTT. This sequence encodes CSGNGRATEAFF.